This T cell receptor beta chain was profiled in a study of shared clonotypes between healthy human individuals. Study results and caveats: Larger estimated richness was generally seen in naive subsets than in memory subsets.

With regard to this clone: Antigen: not known.

Generated by immunoSEQ multiplex PCR, the TCRdb table keeps only in-frame clones and is missing some. The sample has some 650,000 clones, 97% seen once; the top ten hold 0.057%. The receptor was isolated from a woman in her twenties or thirties in good health. Input material: naive CD4+ T cells sorted from blood. Regarding subset: CD45RA+ positively selected.

The CDR3 coding sequence is TGTGCCAGCAGCGACAAAGACAGGGGCGCTGAAGCTTTCTTT. Its translation: CASSDKDRGAEAFF. V gene TRBV7-3 combines with J gene TRBJ1-1, with TRBD1 matching 8 bases. The trim removed 5 bases at V and 6 bases at J, leaving 8 bases unmatched. Germline values: CDR1 SGHTA, CDR2 FQGTGA. The CDR3 has 14 residues.